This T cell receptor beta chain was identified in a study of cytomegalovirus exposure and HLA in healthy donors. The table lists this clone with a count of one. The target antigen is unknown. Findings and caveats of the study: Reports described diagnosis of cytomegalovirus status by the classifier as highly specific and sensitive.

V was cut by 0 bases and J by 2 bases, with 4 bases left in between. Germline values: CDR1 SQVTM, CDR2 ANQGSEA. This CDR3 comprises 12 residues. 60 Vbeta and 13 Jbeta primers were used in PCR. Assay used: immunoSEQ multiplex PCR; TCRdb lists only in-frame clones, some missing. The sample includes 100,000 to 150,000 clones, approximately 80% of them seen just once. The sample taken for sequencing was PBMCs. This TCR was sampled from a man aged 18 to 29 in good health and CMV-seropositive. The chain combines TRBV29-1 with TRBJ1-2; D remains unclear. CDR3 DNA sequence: TGCAGCGTTGAAGAGAGGAACTATGGCTACACCTTC. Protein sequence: CSVEERNYGYTF. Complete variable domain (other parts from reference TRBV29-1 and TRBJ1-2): SAVISQKPSRDICQRGTSLTIQCQVDSQVTMMFWYRQQPGQSLTLIATANQGSEATYESGFVIDKFPISRPNLTFSTLTVSNMSPEDSSIYLCSVEERNYGYTFGSGTRLTVV.